The rows below give T cell receptor beta chains drawn from one sample of a study of cytomegalovirus exposure and HLA in healthy donors. The assay was immunoSEQ multiplex PCR, and TCRdb's table has in-frame clones only and misses some. This table has around 80,000 clones, 78% appearing once. Sequenced material: PBMCs. The receptors shown here come from a man in his forties in good health and CMV-seronegative. The CDR3 runs from the conserved cysteine through the conserved F or W. D genes are given only for firm matches. Clone size is not always given. Where it is, it says once, few, many or a class for expanded clones.

TRBD1 | TRBJ1-5 | TRBV19 | - | TGTGCCAGTAGTTCAAACACAGGGGCGGGGGGGCCCCAGCATTTT | CASSSNTGAGGPQHF
TRBD1 | TRBJ2-1 | TRBV7-9 | - | TGTTCCAGCAGCTTAGATACGACAGGGCTCTACAATGAGCAGTTCTTC | CSSSLDTTGLYNEQFF
TRBD2 | TRBJ2-2 | TRBV9 | few | TGTGCCAGCAGCGCCGGGACTAGCGCTGGCGGGGAGCTGTTTTTT | CASSAGTSAGGELFF
- | TRBJ2-1 | TRBV7-3 | - | TGTGCCAGCAGCGGCCCTGGCTACAATGAGCAGTTCTTC | CASSGPGYNEQFF
TRBD2 | TRBJ2-7 | TRBV5-1 | - | TGCGCCAGCAGCTCCCGGGCGGGGGCCTACGAGCAGTACTTC | CASSSRAGAYEQYF
- | TRBJ2-4 | TRBV28 | - | TGTGCCAGCAGTCCGGGGGGCACGGGCATTCAGTACTTC | CASSPGGTGIQYF
- | TRBJ2-5 | TRBV27 | once | TGTGCCAGCAGTTTTCAGCCCGGGGAGACCCAGTACTTC | CASSFQPGETQYF
- | TRBJ2-1 | TRBV5-1 | - | TGCGCCAGCAGCTTACGGGGTCCCCACAATGAGCAGTTCTTC | CASSLRGPHNEQFF
TRBD1 | TRBJ2-5 | TRBV6-9 | - | TGTGCCAGCATCCATTTGGACAGGGGGAAGACCCAGTACTTC | CASIHLDRGKTQYF
- | TRBJ2-2 | TRBV27 | once | TGTGCCAGCAGTCTACAGGGGAACACCGGGGAGCTGTTTTTT | CASSLQGNTGELFF
- | TRBJ2-7 | TRBV5-1 | - | TGCGCCAGCAGCACCGGACAGCTAATATCCTCCCCCGGCGAGCAGTACTTC | CASSTGQLISSPGEQYF
- | TRBJ2-2 | TRBV6-1 | - | TGTGCCAGCAGTCCCGAGATGGACACCGGGGAGCTGTTTTTT | CASSPEMDTGELFF
TRBD1 | TRBJ1-1 | TRBV28 | few | TGTGCCAGCAGTTTGCTCCTCCCTCGGACAGGGGGCACTGAAGCTTTCTTT | CASSLLLPRTGGTEAFF
TRBD1 | TRBJ2-3 | TRBV19 | - | TGTGCCAGTAGTATTTGGACAGGGGAGGCTACGCAGTATTTT | CASSIWTGEATQYF
- | TRBJ1-1 | TRBV5-1 | - | TGCGCCAGCAGCCGACAGACGCAGAACACTGAAGCTTTCTTT | CASSRQTQNTEAFF
- | TRBJ1-2 | TRBV19 | once | TGTGCCAGTAGTATCGTGAGAGGGCTAGTTGGCTACACCTTC | CASSIVRGLVGYTF
- | TRBJ2-1 | TRBV14 | - | TGTGCCAGCAGCCAAGGGAATCCCGGCGGGACGTACAATGAGCAGTTCTTC | CASSQGNPGGTYNEQFF
TRBD2 | TRBJ2-5 | TRBV18 | once | TGTGCCAGCTCGCACCGTGGGCTAGCGGGAGTATCGCGAGAGACCCAGTACTTC | CASSHRGLAGVSRETQYF
- | TRBJ2-1 | TRBV19 | - | TGTGCCAGTAGTATAGGGTGGAGGAGCTCCTACAATGAGCAGTTCTTC | CASSIGWRSSYNEQFF
- | TRBJ2-7 | TRBV19 | - | TGTGCCAGTAGTATATCAGTGGCGAGAGACTACGAGCAGTACTTC | CASSISVARDYEQYF
TRBD1 | TRBJ1-2 | TRBV28 | - | TGTGCCAGCAGCCGAACCCCCGACAGGGAGGATGGCTACACCTTC | CASSRTPDREDGYTF
- | TRBJ2-1 | TRBV18 | - | TGTGCCAGCTCACCACCTGCGACAGGCAATGAGCAGTTCTTC | CASSPPATGNEQFF
- | TRBJ1-2 | TRBV6-5 | - | TGTGCCAGCAGTGTTGGCGGCGACTTATACTATGGCTACACCTTC | CASSVGGDLYYGYTF
TRBD2 | TRBJ2-2 | TRBV19 | - | TGTGCCAGTAGTCTCACTAGCGGGAGATTTATCGGGGAGCTGTTTTTT | CASSLTSGRFIGELFF
TRBD1 | TRBJ1-1 | TRBV7-3 | - | TGTGCCAGCAGCCTATCCCCCGGACAGGGAAATACTGAAGCTTTCTTT | CASSLSPGQGNTEAFF
TRBD2 | TRBJ2-7 | TRBV7-2 | - | TGTGCCAGCAGCTTGAGGACTAGCGGGAGCGGGGGAGGGCAGTACTTC | CASSLRTSGSGGGQYF
- | TRBJ2-2 | TRBV9 | - | TGTGCCAGTACGACGTTGTTACACAGCACCGGGGAGCTGTTTTTT | CASTTLLHSTGELFF
- | TRBJ2-6 | TRBV6-5 | once | TGTGCCAGCAGGAAAGGAGATGGGGCCAACGTCCTGACTTTC | CASRKGDGANVLTF
- | TRBJ2-1 | TRBV28 | - | TGTGCCAGCAGTTCTAATCGGGGTGCTGAGCAGTTCTTC | CASSSNRGAEQFF
- | TRBJ2-2 | TRBV5-1 | - | TGCGCCAGCAGCTTGGGTGGAGGGCCCCCCGGGGAGCTGTTTTTT | CASSLGGGPPGELFF
- | TRBJ1-5 | TRBV7-6 | - | TGTGCCAGCAGTCGGGGCAGCGGGAATCAGCCCCAGCATTTT | CASSRGSGNQPQHF
TRBD1 | TRBJ1-2 | TRBV9 | - | TGTGCCAGCAGCGGATTGGGACAGGGGGCTTGGGGCTACACCTTC | CASSGLGQGAWGYTF
- | TRBJ2-2 | TRBV19 | few | TGTGCCAGTAGCCCGGGACTCGTGAACACCGGGGAGCTGTTTTTT | CASSPGLVNTGELFF
TRBD2 | TRBJ2-7 | TRBV19 | few | TGTGCCAGTAGTCCTAGCGGACTCTCCTACGAGCAGTACTTC | CASSPSGLSYEQYF
TRBD1 | TRBJ2-7 | TRBV2 | - | TGTGCCAGCAGGTACCCGGGACACAGGGGCACCTACGAGCAGTACTTC | CASRYPGHRGTYEQYF
TRBD1 | TRBJ2-1 | TRBV4-1 | - | TGCGCCAGCAGCCAAAAAGGGACAGGGGGTCATGGTGAGCAGTTCTTC | CASSQKGTGGHGEQFF